The sequence of this T cell receptor beta chain was determined in a study of post-analysis software for immune sequencing data. At the level of the study: In terms of disease course, relapsing-remitting, secondary progressive and progressive-relapsing multiple sclerosis were included. Study findings and constraints: F measure showed strong co-clustering of same-batch samples. TRBV5-6, TRBV5-1 and TRBV20-1 belonged to a set of roughly 5 TRBV segments that were more frequent in patients than controls. Multiple sclerosis patients had significantly lower normalized Chao1 diversity than controls.

Trimming cost V 3 bases and J 6 bases; bases outside gene matches: 17. This CDR3 comprises 18 residues. Germline lookup yields CDR1 MGHRA and CDR2 YSYEKL. Comments on this clonotype: The antigen is not known.

Incorporated into the TCR beta cDNA libraries were unique molecular identifiers, which served to reduce PCR and sequencing biases. The authors obtained roughly 500,000 cDNA molecules from approximately 1 to 10 million T cells. TCRdb reanalysed the PCR reads using MiXCR and keeps one entry per CDR3 protein. The table includes hundreds of thousands of distinct CDR3 sequences, 30% detected once. The clonotype was recovered from a girl aged 10-17 years with multiple sclerosis. The chain employs TRBV4-1 and TRBJ2-1; 7 nucleotides match TRBD2. Sequenced input: blood. CDR3: CASSQHFGAGSEINEQFF. The CDR3 DNA reads as TGCGCCAGCAGCCAGCACTTCGGAGCGGGATCCGAAATCAATGAGCAGTTCTTC.